The 7 T cell receptor beta chains below were found in one sample sequenced in a study of shared clonotypes between healthy human individuals. TCRdb keeps only in-frame clones here, not all; method: immunoSEQ multiplex PCR. The sample consists of about 1.1 million clones, around three quarters of them appearing once. The sample taken for sequencing was memory CD4+ T cells from PBMCs. The subset: CD45RA-negative fraction. The receptors were sampled from a man aged 18 to 35 in good health. Some clones in this sample may be carry-over from other donors' samples.

Notes on this clone: The same CDR3 also results from other DNA sequences found in this sample. The rearrangement uses TRBV2 and TRBJ1-4, with D unclear. The CDR3 is 12 residues long. Germline V gene lookup returns CDR1 SNHLY and CDR2 FYNNEI. V was pared by 4 bases and J by 0 bases, with 0 bases between. The CDR3 region has the DNA TGTGCCAGCAGTGCAACTAATGAAAAACTGTTTTTT. It translates to CASSATNEKLFF.

This clone was seen only a few times. The chain combines TRBV28 with TRBJ1-2; no firm D call. Germline V gene lookup returns CDR1 MDHEN and CDR2 SYDVKM. The CDR3 is 13 residues long. V was cut by 7 bases and J by 8 bases, with 17 bases left in between. The chain's CDR3 is CASTSPEGWGYTF. The CDR3 DNA follows: TGTGCCAGCACCTCCCCCGAGGGCTGGGGCTACACCTTC.

V and J are TRBV30 and TRBJ2-3, with D tentatively TRBD1 (7 bases). This CDR3 has 18 amino acids. Germline CDR1 reads GTSNPN; CDR2 reads SVGIG (reference sequence). Trimming left V 6 bases short and J 2 bases short, with 27 bases between. CDR3 region: CACQGGGGEVAYTDTQYF. CDR3 in DNA: TGTGCCTGTCAAGGTGGAGGGGGCGAGGTAGCCTACACAGATACGCAGTATTTT.

This clone occurred once. This may be a read error, as it is one base from a much larger clone. V and J are TRBV28 and TRBJ2-7; 9 bases are a match to TRBD1. The CDR3 has 15 amino acids. Germline CDR1 MDHEN, CDR2 SYDVKM. V was pared by 5 bases and J by 8 bases, with 13 bases of the junction left unmatched. DNA of the CDR3: TGTGCCAGCAGTCCTCCCGGGACAGGGAGGTACAAGCAGTACTTC. Translated, it gives CASSPPGTGRYKQYF.

The V and J genes are TRBV29-1 and TRBJ2-3, with 10 nucleotides matching TRBD2. V shed 7 bases and J 2 bases; nucleotides not matched to a gene: 6. Germline assignment: CDR1 SQVTM and CDR2 ANQGSEA. The CDR3 is 14 residues long. CDR3 region: CSALSGRVTDTQYF. In nucleotides, the CDR3 is TGCAGCGCCCTAAGCGGGAGGGTCACAGATACGCAGTATTTT.

The chain couples TRBV2 to TRBJ1-2, with D perhaps TRBD1 (6 bases). The CDR3 has 13 amino acids. Germline assignment: CDR1 SNHLY and CDR2 FYNNEI. The V end was cut by 8 bases, the J end by 1 base, with 11 bases between. The CDR3 sequence is CASSTDSNYGYTF. The DNA of the CDR3 is TGTGCCAGCTCTACGGACAGTAACTATGGCTACACCTTC.

V gene TRBV7-9 combines with J gene TRBJ1-3, with D uncertain. CDR1 is SEHNR and CDR2 is FQNEAQ in the germline V gene (reference sequence). This CDR3 has 13 residues. With 2 bases removed from V and 8 bases from J, the gap between germline ends came to 10 bases. The CDR3 loop is CASSLMAGDTIYF. As DNA, the CDR3 is TGTGCCAGCAGCTTAATGGCCGGTGACACCATATATTTT.